A single sample is the source of the 20 T cell receptor beta chains below, sequenced in a study of T-cell memory formation after mild COVID-19. Via MiXCR, TCRdb re-called the 5' RACE reads, giving one row per CDR3 protein. This table has roughly 560,000 distinct CDR3 sequences, 20% appearing once. Sequenced sample: PBMCs or a T cell subset sorted from them (not recorded which). The receptors stem from an adult woman who had mild COVID-19 (a few samples of this study predate the infection). Cell type and time point are not known.

The sample holds a few counts of this clonotype. This sequence joins TRBV20-1 and TRBJ2-5; 8 nucleotides agree with TRBD1. After removal of 5 bases from V and 1 base from J, the junction contained 6 bases not matched to a gene. Germline V gene data show CDR1 as DFQATT and CDR2 as SNEGSKA (reference sequence). The CDR3 is 14 amino acids. The CDR3, as DNA: TGCAGTGCTGTAAAGGACAGGGCCCAAGAGACCCAGTACTTC. It yields the protein CSAVKDRAQETQYF.

The chain joins TRBV5-6 to TRBJ2-5; D gene unclear. CDR1 and CDR2 from the germline V gene are SGHDT and YYEEEE. The length of the CDR3 is 12 residues. V was shortened by 0 bases and J by 4 bases, with 4 bases between the two germline ends. In DNA, the CDR3 is TGTGCCAGCAGCTTGGCCCCAGAGACCCAGTACTTC. This translates into CASSLAPETQYF.

This clonotype was seen a few times. The chain has TRBV12-3 or TRBV12-4 and TRBJ1-1; perhaps TRBD1 as D (5 bases). The CDR3 has 15 residues. Trimming left V 6 bases short and J 4 bases short, with 18 bases between. The CDR3 loop reads CASSYTGTVGTEAFF. CDR3 sequence (DNA): TGTGCCAGCAGCTACACCGGGACTGTGGGCACTGAAGCTTTCTTT.

V and J are TRBV7-6 and TRBJ2-3; D is possibly TRBD1 or TRBD2 (5 bases each). V dropped 5 bases and J dropped 1 base, with 22 bases sitting between them. CDR3 length: 18 amino acids. Germline CDR1 is SGHVS and CDR2 is FNYEAQ. CDR3 sequence (DNA): TGTGCCAGCAGCGCATCTATTGTGGGGGTGTATGGCACAGATACGCAGTATTTT. It translates to CASSASIVGVYGTDTQYF.

CDR3 sequence (DNA): TGTGCCAGCAGGGAGACAGGGTTCTACAATGAGCAGTTCTTC. It yields the protein CASRETGFYNEQFF. V and J are TRBV25-1 and TRBJ2-1; 7 bases fit TRBD1. Per germline, CDR1 MGHDK and CDR2 SYGVNS. The CDR3 is 14 residues long. J lost 3 bases, V lost 6 bases, and 5 bases had no gene match.

A few counts support this clonotype. V gene TRBV7-8 combines with J gene TRBJ2-7; no reliable D call. The CDR3 is 14 residues long. Germline V gene data show CDR1 as SGHVS and CDR2 as FQNEAQ. With 4 bases removed from V and 0 bases from J, the gap between germline ends came to 10 bases. The chain's CDR3 is CASSSQISSYEQYF. The DNA for the CDR3 is TGTGCCAGCAGCTCACAGATTAGCTCCTACGAGCAGTACTTC.

In its sample, this clonotype was seen a few times. The rearrangement links TRBV7-9 to TRBJ2-7, with D tentatively TRBD2 (6 bases). V gave up 1 base and J gave up 1 base, with 8 bases separating them. The CDR3 length is 14 residues. Germline V gene sequence: CDR1 SEHNR, CDR2 FQNEAQ (reference sequence). CDR3 region: CASSLDGGSYEQYF. The DNA for the CDR3 is TGTGCCAGCAGCTTAGACGGAGGGTCCTACGAGCAGTACTTC. Based on the CDR3 plus reference TRBV7-9 and TRBJ2-7, the full variable domain is DTGVSQNPRHKITKRGQNVTFRCDPISEHNRLYWYRQTLGQGPEFLTYFQNEAQLEKSRLLSDRFSAERPKGSFSTLEIQRTEQGDSAMYLCASSLDGGSYEQYFGPGTRLTVT.

The DNA of the CDR3 is TGTGCCAGCAGCTGGGTGACAGGGAATCAGCCCCAGCATTTT. Its protein product is CASSWVTGNQPQHF. The rearrangement links TRBV7-2 to TRBJ1-5; 7 positions match TRBD1. The CDR3 is made up of 14 amino acids. Trimming at V came to 4 bases and at J to 4 bases, leaving 4 bases not matched to a gene. In germline, CDR1 is SGHTA, CDR2 FQGNSA.

This clonotype was recorded a few times. The junction does not match germline at one end; this may be a read error. The rearrangement joins TRBV24-1 to TRBJ1-1, with D possibly being TRBD1 (5 bases). CDR3 length equals 14 residues. CDR1 and CDR2 from the germline V gene are KGHDR and SFDVKD. The chain's CDR3 is CATSDSGLNTEAFF. The CDR3 DNA reads as TGTGCCACCAGTGATTCAGGGTTGAATACTGAAGCTTTCTTT.

The CDR3 nucleotides are TGCAGTGCTCGACTAGCGGGGGGCCCATACGGCGAGCAGTACTTC. The encoded protein is CSARLAGGPYGEQYF. The chain is built from TRBV20-1 and TRBJ2-7; 13 nucleotides line up with TRBD2. This CDR3 contains 15 residues. Germline CDR1 reads DFQATT; CDR2 reads SNEGSKA (reference sequence). V was pared by 5 bases and J by 6 bases, with 10 bases of the junction left unmatched.

The chain employs TRBV7-2 and TRBJ2-1; 7 bases map to TRBD2. The V and J ends lost 5 bases and 4 bases, in that order; junction bases with no gene match: 8. This CDR3 comprises 15 residues. Germline CDR1 and CDR2: SGHTA and FQGNSA. CDR3 in amino acids: CASSVRFGGYNEQFF. As DNA, the CDR3 is TGTGCCAGCAGCGTTCGTTTCGGGGGGTACAATGAGCAGTTCTTC.

Only one count was recorded for this clonotype. CDR3 in amino acids: CASRRTGTSSYEQYF. The CDR3 DNA sequence: TGTGCCAGCAGGCGAACCGGGACTAGCTCCTACGAGCAGTACTTC. The chain has TRBV5-6 and TRBJ2-7; 8 nucleotides align to TRBD2. With V trimmed by 5 bases and J by 0 bases, 7 bases remained unmatched. Germline V gene data show CDR1 as SGHDT and CDR2 as YYEEEE. The CDR3 contains 15 residues.

The V and J genes are TRBV19 and TRBJ1-1; no clear D gene. Trimming stripped 3 bases from V and 0 bases from J, with 8 bases between. The germline V gene has CDR1 LNHDA and CDR2 SQIVND (reference sequence). This CDR3 has 14 residues. CDR3 nucleotide sequence: TGTGCCAGTAGTATCAATCTACTGAACACTGAAGCTTTCTTT. Protein sequence: CASSINLLNTEAFF.

The chain joins TRBV3-1 to TRBJ1-1, with D possibly TRBD1 on 5 matching bases. V lost 4 bases, J lost 5 bases, and 17 bases lay in between. The CDR3 sequence is 15 residues long. CDR1 is LGHDT and CDR2 is YNNKEL in the germline V gene (reference sequence). The CDR3 is CASSPKRRGRTEAFF. The CDR3 DNA sequence: TGTGCCAGCAGCCCCAAGAGAAGGGGACGGACTGAAGCTTTCTTT. The variable domain in full, completed from reference TRBV3-1 and TRBJ1-1, reads DTAVSQTPKYLVTQMGNDKSIKCEQNLGHDTMYWYKQDSKKFLKIMFSYNNKELIINETVPNRFSPKSPDKAHLNLHINSLELGDSAVYFCASSPKRRGRTEAFFGQGTRLTVV.

On this clonotype itself: A read error may account for a junction end that differs from germline. The gene calls are TRBV20-1 and TRBJ2-7, with 13 bases aligning to TRBD2. Germline V gives CDR1 DFQATT, CDR2 SNEGSKA (reference sequence). This CDR3 spans 16 amino acids. CDR3 nucleotide sequence: TGCAGTGCTAGAGAGGGAATTAGGACTAGCGGGGGTCTGCAACTCTTC. Its protein product is CSAREGIRTSGGLQLF.

The chain carries TRBV20-1 and TRBJ2-7, with 9 nucleotides matching TRBD1. The length of the CDR3 is 13 residues. Germline assignment: CDR1 DFQATT and CDR2 SNEGSKA (reference sequence). V trimming: 3 bases; J trimming: 3 bases; junction bases outside the gene matches: 3. The CDR3 nucleotides read TGCAGTGCTAGTAAGGACAGGGGCTACGAGCAGTACTTC. This encodes CSASKDRGYEQYF.

This clonotype was found a few times. V gene TRBV7-2 combines with J gene TRBJ2-2, with a weak D call TRBD1 (6 bases). In germline, CDR1 is SGHTA, CDR2 FQGNSA. The V end was cut by 5 bases, the J end by 6 bases, with 19 bases between. CDR3 size: 16 residues. CDR3 sequence: CASSPNRVVRSGELFF. The CDR3 DNA reads TGTGCCAGCAGCCCCAACAGGGTCGTGAGATCCGGGGAGCTGTTTTTT.

This sequence joins TRBV6-2 or TRBV6-3 and TRBJ2-5; 10 positions agree with TRBD2. V lost 1 base to trimming and J lost 4 bases; unmatched junction nucleotides: 6. The germline gives CDR1 MNHEY, CDR2 SVGEGT. The CDR3 length is 16 residues. The CDR3 sequence is CASSYYSGRAGETQYF. CDR3 nucleotide sequence: TGTGCCAGCAGTTACTACAGCGGGAGGGCTGGAGAGACCCAGTACTTC.

The rearrangement uses TRBV7-2 and TRBJ2-7, with 8 bases lining up with TRBD2. CDR3 length: 15 residues. V gave up 5 bases and J gave up 5 bases; unmatched junction bases: 11. In germline, CDR1 is SGHTA, CDR2 FQGNSA. CDR3 bases: TGTGCCAGCAGCCCCCCGGGGGGGGCGATCCACGAGCAGTACTTC. Protein product: CASSPPGGAIHEQYF.

CDR3 nucleotide sequence: TGTGCCAGCAGCGTATCCCCGGGTGGGGAGACCCAGTACTTC. Encoded protein: CASSVSPGGETQYF. This sequence joins TRBV9 and TRBJ2-5, with D hard to call. V lost 1 base and J lost 5, with 12 bases in between. The CDR3 runs 14 residues. Germline V gene sequence: CDR1 SGDLS, CDR2 YYNGEE. Based on the CDR3 plus reference TRBV9 and TRBJ2-5, the full variable domain is DSGVTQTPKHLITATGQRVTLRCSPRSGDLSVYWYQQSLDQGLQFLIQYYNGEERAKGNILERFSAQQFPDLHSELNLSSLELGDSALYFCASSVSPGGETQYFGPGTRLLVL.